This is a list of T cell receptor beta chains from one sample in a study of blood T cell repertoires in COVID-19. Assay used: immunoSEQ multiplex PCR; TCRdb lists only in-frame clones, some missing. The sample carries 250,000 to 350,000 clones, around 85% recorded once. What was sequenced was PBMCs or T cells enriched from blood (not recorded which). Source of these receptors: a woman between 45 and 60 years old who had recovered from COVID-19. Each CDR3 is given with its conserved first and last residue. D genes are given only for firm matches. A clone size is listed for some rows: how often the clone was seen (once, few, many), or a class if it is expanded.

J,size,D,V,CDR3,DNA
TRBJ2-7,few,-,TRBV7-6,CASSLDSRVSSRGQYF,TGTGCCAGCAGCTTAGATTCGAGAGTCTCTAGCCGGGGGCAGTACTTC
TRBJ2-1,-,TRBD2,TRBV9,CASSETSGRASIADEQFF,TGTGCCAGCAGCGAAACTAGCGGGAGGGCCAGTATCGCCGATGAGCAGTTCTTC
TRBJ1-5,-,-,TRBV4-1,CASSLIGGASNQPQHF,TGCGCCAGCAGCCTAATCGGTGGAGCTAGCAATCAGCCCCAGCATTTT
TRBJ1-2,-,-,TRBV29-1,CSVEDRLGANYGYTF,TGCAGCGTTGAAGATCGGCTGGGAGCTAACTATGGCTACACCTTC
TRBJ2-3,-,-,TRBV12-3/TRBV12-4,CASSSQRADTQYF,TGTGCCAGCAGTTCACAGAGGGCAGATACGCAGTATTTT
TRBJ2-2,-,TRBD1,TRBV7-9,CASSRVGQGYGELFF,TGTGCCAGCTCACGAGTTGGACAGGGGTACGGGGAGCTGTTTTTT
TRBJ1-4,-,-,TRBV5-1,CASSLNLVNSGGEKLFF,TGCGCCAGCAGCTTGAATTTGGTTAATTCGGGAGGTGAAAAACTGTTTTTT
TRBJ1-2,-,-,TRBV6-6,CASGRGEGGYGYTF,TGTGCCAGCGGGCGGGGGGAAGGAGGGTATGGCTACACCTTC
TRBJ2-1,-,TRBD2,TRBV11-2,CASSLGLVGRAVGNEQFF,TGTGCCAGCAGCTTAGGGCTTGTCGGGAGGGCCGTCGGCAATGAGCAGTTCTTC
TRBJ2-7,-,TRBD1,TRBV25-1,CASSSPSTGTGLSYEQYF,TGTGCCAGCAGTTCACCTTCTACCGGGACAGGACTCTCCTACGAGCAGTACTTC
TRBJ1-2,-,TRBD1,TRBV27,CASGQPVRGQGYGYTF,TGTGCCAGCGGTCAACCGGTTCGGGGACAGGGCTATGGCTACACCTTC
TRBJ1-3,-,-,TRBV9,CASSPHSQGPSGNTIYF,TGTGCCAGCAGCCCTCATTCACAGGGACCCTCTGGAAACACCATATATTTT
TRBJ1-5,-,-,TRBV30,CAWSVTVSQPQHF,TGTGCCTGGAGTGTCACAGTGAGTCAGCCCCAGCATTTT
TRBJ1-2,few,-,TRBV7-2,CASSLDLRTMGYTF,TGTGCCAGCAGCTTAGACCTAAGGACAATGGGCTACACCTTC
TRBJ1-5,-,-,TRBV6-2/TRBV6-3,CASSLTTGRNQPQHF,TGTGCCAGCAGCCTTACCACAGGGCGCAATCAGCCCCAGCATTTT
TRBJ2-3,-,TRBD2,TRBV2,CASSSPSLGGSTDTQYF,TGTGCCAGCAGCTCCCCCAGTTTGGGAGGGAGCACAGATACGCAGTATTTT
TRBJ1-4,-,TRBD1,TRBV7-9,CASSGGTGNEKLFF,TGTGCCAGCAGCGGCGGGACAGGGAATGAAAAACTGTTTTTT
TRBJ1-6,-,-,TRBV4-1,CASSQDAAGFSYNSPLHF,TGCGCCAGCAGCCAAGATGCAGCAGGGTTTAGCTATAATTCACCCCTCCACTTT
TRBJ2-1,-,TRBD1,TRBV15,CATKGTGSTGDEQFF,TGTGCCACCAAAGGGACAGGGTCCACGGGGGATGAGCAGTTCTTC
TRBJ2-1,-,TRBD2,TRBV7-2,CASSLGGERENEQFF,TGTGCCAGCAGCTTAGGCGGGGAGCGGGAAAATGAGCAGTTCTTC